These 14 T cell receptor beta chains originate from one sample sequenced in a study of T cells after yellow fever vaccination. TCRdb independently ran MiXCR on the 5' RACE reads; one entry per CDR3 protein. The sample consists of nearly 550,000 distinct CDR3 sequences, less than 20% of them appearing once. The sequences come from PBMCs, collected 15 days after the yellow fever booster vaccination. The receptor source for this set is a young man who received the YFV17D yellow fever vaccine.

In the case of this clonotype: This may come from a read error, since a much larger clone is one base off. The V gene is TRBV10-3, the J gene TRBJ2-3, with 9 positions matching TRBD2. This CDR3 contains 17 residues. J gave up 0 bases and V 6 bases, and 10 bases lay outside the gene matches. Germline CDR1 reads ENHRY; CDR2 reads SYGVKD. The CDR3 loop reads CAIRDASGLASTDTQYF. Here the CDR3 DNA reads TGTGCCATCAGAGACGCCTCCGGACTAGCGAGCACAGATACGCAGTATTTT.

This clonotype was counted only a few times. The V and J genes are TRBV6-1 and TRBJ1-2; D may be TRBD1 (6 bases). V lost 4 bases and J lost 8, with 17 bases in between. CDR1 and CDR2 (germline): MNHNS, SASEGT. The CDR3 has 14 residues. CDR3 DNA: TGTGCCAGCAGTGCGGGGGGGCCACGTAAGGGCTACACCTTC. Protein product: CASSAGGPRKGYTF.

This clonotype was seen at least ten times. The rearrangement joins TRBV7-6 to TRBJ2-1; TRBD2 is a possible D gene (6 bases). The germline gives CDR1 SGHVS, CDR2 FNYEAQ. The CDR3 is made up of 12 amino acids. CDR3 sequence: CASGRTTSEQFF. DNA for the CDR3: TGTGCTTCAGGGAGGACGACGAGTGAGCAGTTCTTC. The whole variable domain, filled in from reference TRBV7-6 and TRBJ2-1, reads GAGVSQSPRYKVTKRGQDVALRCDPISGHVSLYWYRQALGQGPEFLTYFNYEAQQDKSGLPNDRFSAERPEGSISTLTIQRTEQRDSAMYRCASGRTTSEQFFGPGTRLTVL.

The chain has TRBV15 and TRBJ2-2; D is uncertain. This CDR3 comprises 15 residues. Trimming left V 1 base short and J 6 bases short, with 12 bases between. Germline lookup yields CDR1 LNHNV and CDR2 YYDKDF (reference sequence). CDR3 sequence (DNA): TGTGCCACCAGCAGAGTGGCCCCGGTAGCCGGGGAGCTGTTTTTT. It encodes CATSRVAPVAGELFF.

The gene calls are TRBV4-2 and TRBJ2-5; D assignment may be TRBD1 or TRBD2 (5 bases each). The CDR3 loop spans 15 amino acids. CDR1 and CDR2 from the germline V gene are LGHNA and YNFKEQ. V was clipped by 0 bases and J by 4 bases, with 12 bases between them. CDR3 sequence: CASSQDSRGRETQYF. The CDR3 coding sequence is TGTGCCAGCAGCCAAGATTCACGGGGCCGAGAGACCCAGTACTTC.

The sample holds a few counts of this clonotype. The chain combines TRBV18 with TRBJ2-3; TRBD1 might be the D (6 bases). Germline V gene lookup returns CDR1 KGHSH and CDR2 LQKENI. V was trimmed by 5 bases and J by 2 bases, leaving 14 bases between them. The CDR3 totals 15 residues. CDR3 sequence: CASSSLRDNTDTQYF. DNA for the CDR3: TGTGCCAGCTCATCCCTTCGGGACAACACAGATACGCAGTATTTT.

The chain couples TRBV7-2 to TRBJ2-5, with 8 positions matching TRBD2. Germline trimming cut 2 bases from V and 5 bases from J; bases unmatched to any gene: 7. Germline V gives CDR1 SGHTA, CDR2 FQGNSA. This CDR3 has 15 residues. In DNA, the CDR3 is TGTGCCAGCAGCTTAAAAGCGGGAGTGACCGAGACCCAGTACTTC. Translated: CASSLKAGVTETQYF.

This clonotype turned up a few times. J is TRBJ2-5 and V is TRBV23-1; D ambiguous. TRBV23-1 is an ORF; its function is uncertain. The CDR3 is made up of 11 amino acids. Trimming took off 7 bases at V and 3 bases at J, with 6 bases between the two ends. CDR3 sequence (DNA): TGCGCCAGCATCCTTAAAGAGACCCAGTACTTC. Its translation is CASILKETQYF.

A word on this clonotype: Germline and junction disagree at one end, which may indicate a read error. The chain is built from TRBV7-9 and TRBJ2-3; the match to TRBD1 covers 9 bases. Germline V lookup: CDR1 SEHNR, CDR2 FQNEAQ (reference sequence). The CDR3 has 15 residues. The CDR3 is CASSLVGTGFHVETF. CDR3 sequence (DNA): TGTGCCAGCAGCTTAGTCGGGACAGGGTTCCACGTGGAGACTTTT.

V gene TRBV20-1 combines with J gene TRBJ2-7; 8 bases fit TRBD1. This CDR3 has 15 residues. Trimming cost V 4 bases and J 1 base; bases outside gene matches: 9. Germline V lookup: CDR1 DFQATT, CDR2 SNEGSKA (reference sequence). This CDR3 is CSATPQGAASYEQYF. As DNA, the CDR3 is TGCAGTGCTACCCCTCAGGGGGCTGCTTCCTACGAGCAGTACTTC.

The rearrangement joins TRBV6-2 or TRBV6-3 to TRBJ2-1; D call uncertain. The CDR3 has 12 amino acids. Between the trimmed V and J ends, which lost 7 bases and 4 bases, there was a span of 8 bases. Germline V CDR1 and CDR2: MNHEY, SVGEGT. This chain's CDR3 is CASTWGYNEQFF. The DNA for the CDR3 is TGTGCCAGCACATGGGGATACAATGAGCAGTTCTTC.

In DNA, the CDR3 is TGTGCCAGCAGCGGGACAGGGGCTAACGAGCAGTACTTC. This sequence encodes CASSGTGANEQYF. The V call is TRBV9, the J call TRBJ2-7; 9 bases fit TRBD1. The length of the CDR3 is 13 residues. In germline, CDR1 is SGDLS, CDR2 YYNGEE. V shed 3 bases, J shed 5 bases, and the junction held 3 bases outside the gene matches.

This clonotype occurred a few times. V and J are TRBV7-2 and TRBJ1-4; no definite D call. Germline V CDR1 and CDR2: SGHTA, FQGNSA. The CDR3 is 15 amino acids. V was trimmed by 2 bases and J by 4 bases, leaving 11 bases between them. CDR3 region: CASSLQAVSNEKLFF. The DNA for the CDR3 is TGTGCCAGCAGCTTACAAGCCGTCAGTAATGAAAAACTGTTTTTT.

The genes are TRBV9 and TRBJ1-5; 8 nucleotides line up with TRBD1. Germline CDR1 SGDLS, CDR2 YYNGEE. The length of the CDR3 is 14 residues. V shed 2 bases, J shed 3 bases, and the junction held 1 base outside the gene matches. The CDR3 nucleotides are TGTGCCAGCAGCGTGGGACAGGTCAATCAGCCCCAGCATTTT. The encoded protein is CASSVGQVNQPQHF.